What follows are 6 T cell receptor beta chains derived from one specimen sequenced in a study of blood T cell repertoires in COVID-19. Clones were read by immunoSEQ multiplex PCR, and TCRdb kept only the in-frame ones, dropping some. The sample shows 250,000 to 300,000 clones, about 90% of them seen only once. The sample comprised peripheral blood. These receptors were obtained from a woman aged 25 to 39 with COVID-19, enrolled during active disease.

The chain combines TRBV7-9 with TRBJ2-1; 8 bases align to TRBD2. The ends lost 5 bases at V and 5 bases at J; junction bases unmatched: 8. CDR1 and CDR2 (germline): SEHNR, FQNEAQ (reference sequence). This CDR3 is 15 amino acids long. CDR3 residues: CASSVNSGVDNEQFF. The CDR3 DNA follows: TGTGCCAGCAGCGTAAATAGCGGGGTAGACAATGAGCAGTTCTTC.

The chain recombines TRBV6-1 with TRBJ2-2, with a tentative D call TRBD1 (5 bases). CDR3 length equals 16 residues. Per germline, CDR1 MNHNS and CDR2 SASEGT. V shed 1 base and J shed 0 bases, with 9 bases lying between them. The CDR3 loop is CASSEVNRPNTGELFF. DNA for the CDR3: TGTGCCAGCAGTGAAGTAAACAGGCCGAACACCGGGGAGCTGTTTTTT.

The J gene is TRBJ1-5, the V gene TRBV6-6, with 11 bases identical to TRBD1. The germline V gene has CDR1 MNHNY and CDR2 SVGAGI (reference sequence). V lost 6 bases and J lost 2; bases outside the gene matches: 21. The CDR3 consists of 21 residues. CDR3 loop: CASSTPPATGQGARGNQPQHF. CDR3 sequence (DNA): TGTGCCAGCAGCACACCCCCAGCGACTGGACAGGGGGCGCGGGGCAATCAGCCCCAGCATTTT.

J is TRBJ2-3 and V is TRBV29-1, with 7 bases lining up with TRBD2. The V and J ends lost 6 bases and 6 bases, in that order; junction bases with no gene match: 6. The CDR3 is 12 amino acids. Germline V CDR1 and CDR2: SQVTM, ANQGSEA. CDR3 nucleotide sequence: TGCAGCGTCGGGAGGCTCGATGATACGCAGTATTTT. As protein: CSVGRLDDTQYF.

This clone was detected only once. The chain joins TRBV2 to TRBJ2-1; 7 nucleotides line up with TRBD2. V gave up 6 bases and J gave up 9 bases; unmatched junction bases: 26. There are 19 residues in the CDR3. Looked up from germline, CDR1 is SNHLY and CDR2 is FYNNEI. The CDR3: CASSAAGSGAPSLNGEQFF. CDR3 nucleotides: TGTGCCAGCAGCGCCGCGGGGAGCGGGGCCCCGTCCCTAAACGGTGAGCAGTTCTTC.

The chain is built from TRBV5-4 and TRBJ1-1, with 8 bases lining up with TRBD1. From germline, CDR1 is SGHNT and CDR2 YYREEE (reference sequence). The CDR3 covers 14 residues. The ends lost 3 bases at V and 4 bases at J; junction bases unmatched: 5. The CDR3 protein is CASSSDRGGTEAFF. The CDR3 bases are TGTGCCAGCAGCTCCGACAGGGGAGGCACTGAAGCTTTCTTT.